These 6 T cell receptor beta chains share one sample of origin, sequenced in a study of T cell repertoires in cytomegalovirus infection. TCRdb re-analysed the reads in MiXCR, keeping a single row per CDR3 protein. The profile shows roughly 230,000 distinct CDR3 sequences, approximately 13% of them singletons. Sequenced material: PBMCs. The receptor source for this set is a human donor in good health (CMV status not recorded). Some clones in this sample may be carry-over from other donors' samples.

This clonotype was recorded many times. The CDR3 protein is CASSYSASGSAGELFF. CDR3 bases: TGTGCCAGCAGTTACTCTGCTAGCGGGAGTGCCGGGGAGCTGTTTTTT. The V call is TRBV6-2 or TRBV6-3, the J call TRBJ2-2, with 10 positions matching TRBD2. With V trimmed by 0 bases and J by 6 bases, 4 bases remained unmatched. Germline V lookup: CDR1 MNHEY, CDR2 SVGEGT. The length of the CDR3 is 16 residues.

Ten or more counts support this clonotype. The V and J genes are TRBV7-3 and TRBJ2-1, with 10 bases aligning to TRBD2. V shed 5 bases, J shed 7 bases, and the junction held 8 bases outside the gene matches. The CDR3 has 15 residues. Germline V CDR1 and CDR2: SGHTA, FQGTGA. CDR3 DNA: TGTGCCAGCAGCCCCGTAGCGGGAGGTCAAAATGAGCAGTTCTTC. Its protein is CASSPVAGGQNEQFF.

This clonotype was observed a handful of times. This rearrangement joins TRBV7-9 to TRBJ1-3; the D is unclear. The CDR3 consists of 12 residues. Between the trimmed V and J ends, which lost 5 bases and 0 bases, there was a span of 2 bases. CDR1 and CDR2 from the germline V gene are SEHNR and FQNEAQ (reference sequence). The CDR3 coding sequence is TGTGCCAGCAGCGTCTCTGGAAACACCATATATTTT. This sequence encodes CASSVSGNTIYF.

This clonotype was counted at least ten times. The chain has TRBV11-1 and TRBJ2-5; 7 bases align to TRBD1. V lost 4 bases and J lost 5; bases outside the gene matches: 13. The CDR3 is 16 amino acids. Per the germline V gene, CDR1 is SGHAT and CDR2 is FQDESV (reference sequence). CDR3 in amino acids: CASSSDPQGGLETQYF. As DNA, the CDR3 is TGTGCCAGCAGCTCTGACCCTCAAGGGGGCTTGGAGACCCAGTACTTC.

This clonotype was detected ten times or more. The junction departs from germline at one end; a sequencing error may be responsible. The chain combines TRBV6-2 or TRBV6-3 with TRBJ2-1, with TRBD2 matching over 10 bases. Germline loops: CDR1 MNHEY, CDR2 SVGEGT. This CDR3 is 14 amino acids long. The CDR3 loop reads CASSYGLAVVSVLF. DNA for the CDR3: TGTGCCAGCAGTTACGGACTAGCGGTTGTGTCAGTCCTCTTC.

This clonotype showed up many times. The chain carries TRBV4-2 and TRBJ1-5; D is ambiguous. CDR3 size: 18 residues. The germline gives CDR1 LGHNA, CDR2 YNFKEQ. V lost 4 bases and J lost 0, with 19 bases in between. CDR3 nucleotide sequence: TGTGCCAGCAGCCCGGACTACAGTGCCTCGAATAGCAATCAGCCCCAGCATTTT. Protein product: CASSPDYSASNSNQPQHF.